The present T cell receptor beta chain was sequenced within a study of identifying expanded T cells in peripheral blood. Findings and caveats of the study: Clone count variance between roughly two-week samples rose with total template count. Differentially abundant clones: roughly 1.2 between replicates, about 17 at around 2 weeks, around 20 at four.

Profiling relied on immunoSEQ multiplex PCR, and the TCRdb table lists in-frame clones only, not all of them. The sample lists more than 45,000 clones; around 86% were seen once. Collection occurred without any documented infections or immune events in donors. To note about this clone: The antigen is not known.

Germline V lookup: CDR1 SGHTA, CDR2 FQGNSA. The germline V and J ends were trimmed by 3 bases and 4 bases, with 12 bases remaining between them. The CDR3 has 14 residues. The sequence derives from a person aged 18 to 75 in good health. The rearrangement joins TRBV7-2 to TRBJ1-2, with D perhaps matching TRBD1 (5 bases). Sample: blood. CDR3 residues: CASSLRDGSYGYTF. As DNA, the CDR3 is TGTGCCAGCAGCTTGAGGGACGGCAGCTATGGCTACACCTTC.